These T cell receptor beta chains were read from a single sample in a study of T cells in Graves' hyperthyroidism and ophthalmopathy. TCRdb re-analysed the multiplex PCR reads in MiXCR, keeping a single row per CDR3 protein. The table has 240,000 or so distinct CDR3 sequences, around 17% seen once; the top ten hold 25% to 30%. The specimen was blood. The receptors stem from a woman aged 18-30 years with Graves' ophthalmopathy. The CDR3 runs from the conserved cysteine through the conserved F or W. A D gene is named only where the DNA matches it firmly. Size is stated for part of the rows, as once, few or many counts, or as a class when the clone is expanded.

d_call clone_size j_call v_call cdr3_aa cdr3_nt
TRBD2 many TRBJ2-7 TRBV7-8 CASSPPFRASGKYEQYF TGTGCCAGCAGCCCCCCCTTTAGGGCTAGCGGGAAGTACGAGCAGTACTTC
TRBD2 many TRBJ2-5 TRBV7-9 CASSFFGGGPHQETQYF TGTGCCAGCAGCTTCTTTGGCGGGGGGCCTCACCAAGAGACCCAGTACTTC
TRBD2 many TRBJ2-1 TRBV2 CASTPSGGAINEQFF TGTGCCAGCACCCCTAGCGGGGGGGCGATCAATGAGCAGTTCTTC
. many TRBJ1-5 TRBV6-2/TRBV6-3 CASSSKKGSNQPQHF TGTGCCAGCAGTTCCAAAAAGGGTTCCAATCAGCCCCAGCATTTT
. many TRBJ1-5 TRBV12-3/TRBV12-4 CASSLVYSNQPQHF TGTGCCAGCAGTTTAGTATATAGCAATCAGCCCCAGCATTTT
. . TRBJ2-1 TRBV30 CAWSGDRVSYNEQFF TGTGCCTGGAGTGGCGACAGAGTCTCCTACAATGAGCAGTTCTTC
TRBD2 many TRBJ2-3 TRBV11-3 CASLPGLAGDRSTDTQYF TGTGCCAGTTTACCGGGACTAGCGGGGGATAGGAGCACAGATACGCAGTATTTT
. many TRBJ1-2 TRBV12-3/TRBV12-4 CASSLWGHGYTF TGTGCCAGCAGTTTATGGGGACATGGCTACACCTTC
TRBD1 many TRBJ1-2 TRBV3-1 CASSQWDRSVGYTF TGTGCCAGCAGCCAATGGGACAGGTCTGTGGGCTACACCTTC
TRBD1 many TRBJ1-6 TRBV14 CASSPGQGDSPLHF TGTGCCAGCAGCCCGGGACAGGGGGATTCACCCCTCCACTTT
TRBD2 many TRBJ2-7 TRBV10-3 CATQLAGGPGQYF TGTGCCACCCAACTAGCGGGAGGGCCTGGGCAGTACTTC
TRBD1 many TRBJ2-5 TRBV6-1 CASSKDRVVETQYF TGTGCCAGCAGTAAGGACAGGGTCGTGGAGACCCAGTACTTC
. many TRBJ1-1 TRBV28 CASTYGTPNTEAFF TGTGCCAGCACTTACGGGACACCCAACACTGAAGCTTTCTTT
TRBD2 many TRBJ2-1 TRBV4-1 CASSQATLAGENEQFF TGCGCCAGCAGCCAAGCTACACTAGCGGGGGAAAATGAGCAGTTCTTC
. many TRBJ2-1 TRBV27 CASSPWTRALARRSSYNEQFF TGTGCCAGCAGTCCGTGGACCCGGGCGCTGGCGAGAAGAAGCTCCTACAATGAGCAGTTCTTC
. many TRBJ1-2 TRBV7-2 CASSLGRGGGYTF TGTGCCAGCAGCTTAGGAAGGGGTGGCGGCTACACCTTC